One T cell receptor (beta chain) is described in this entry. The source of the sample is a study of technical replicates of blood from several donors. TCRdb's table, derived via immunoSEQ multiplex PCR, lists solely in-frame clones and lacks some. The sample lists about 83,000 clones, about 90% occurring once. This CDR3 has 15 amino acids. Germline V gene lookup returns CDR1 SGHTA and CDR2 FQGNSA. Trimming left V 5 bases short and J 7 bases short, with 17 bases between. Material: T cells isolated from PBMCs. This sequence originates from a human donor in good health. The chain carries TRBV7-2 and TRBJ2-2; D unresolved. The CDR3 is CASSPRTPRGGELFF. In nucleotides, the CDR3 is TGTGCCAGCAGCCCTAGAACTCCGCGCGGCGGGGAGCTGTTTTTT.